Here is one T cell receptor beta chain with its context. Some clones are missing from TCRdb's copy, which holds only in-frame ones; the method was immunoSEQ multiplex PCR. This sample yields tens of thousands of clones, of which around 87% are seen a single time; 8% belongs to the top ten. V shed 4 bases and J shed 4 bases, with 13 bases lying between them. Germline V gene data show CDR1 as ENHRY and CDR2 as SYGVKD. This CDR3 contains 14 residues. The data are from a study of blood T cell repertoires in COVID-19. For the study at large: COVID-19 samples, acute and convalescent, were from the United States, Italy and Spain. In each case, the material was cDNA or gDNA derived from T cells, B-cell-depleted T cells, or PBMCs.

The source material was peripheral blood. V gene TRBV10-3 combines with J gene TRBJ2-5; tentative D call: TRBD2 (5 bases). This receptor was identified in a man older than 75 with active or convalescent COVID-19. The CDR3 DNA is TGTGCCATCAGTGCCAGGACTGTGCCAGAGACCCAGTACTTC. Amino acid sequence: CAISARTVPETQYF.